These 15 T cell receptor beta chains share one sample of origin, sequenced in a study of T cells in Graves' hyperthyroidism and ophthalmopathy. Template material for amplifying TCR beta CDR3 regions consisted of RNA transcripts. HTBI primers drove first-round RT-PCR of the TCR CDR3. Each CDR3 protein gets one entry after TCRdb re-called the multiplex PCR reads with MiXCR. The sample holds about 290,000 distinct CDR3 sequences, about 14% seen once. The sample taken for sequencing was blood. These receptors originate from a woman younger than 45 with Graves' hyperthyroidism that later progressed to Graves' ophthalmopathy.

This clonotype was seen once. The J gene is TRBJ2-7, the V gene TRBV19, with 9 bases lining up with TRBD1. This CDR3 is 14 amino acids long. Per germline, CDR1 LNHDA and CDR2 SQIVND (reference sequence). J lost 5 bases, V lost 9 bases, and 11 bases had no gene match. CDR3 residues: CASRDREGSDEQYF. The CDR3 DNA follows: TGTGCCAGCAGGGACAGGGAAGGATCCGACGAGCAGTACTTC.

This clonotype has more than one count but fewer than ten. The chain recombines TRBV6-1 with TRBJ2-1; no firm D call. The CDR3 sequence is 13 residues long. Germline V CDR1 and CDR2: MNHNS, SASEGT. Deletions cut 0 bases from V and 8 bases from J, with 8 bases between. CDR3 protein: CASSEAGLYEQFF. The CDR3 DNA is TGTGCCAGCAGTGAAGCGGGCTTGTATGAGCAGTTCTTC.

The genes are TRBV29-1 and TRBJ2-1; 11 positions agree with TRBD1. The CDR3 sequence is 13 residues long. In germline, CDR1 is SQVTM, CDR2 ANQGSEA. V shed 5 bases and J 7 bases; nucleotides not matched to a gene: 4. The CDR3 DNA follows: TGCAGCGTTTCGGACAGGGGGCTTAATGAGCAGTTCTTC. Translated, it gives CSVSDRGLNEQFF.

This clonotype was recorded at least ten times. The CDR3 nucleotides read TGCAGCCCTCCGCGGGGACAAAGATATGGCTACACCTTC. It specifies CSPPRGQRYGYTF. The gene calls are TRBV20-1 and TRBJ1-2; D is possibly TRBD1 (6 bases). The germline gives CDR1 DFQATT, CDR2 SNEGSKA (reference sequence). This CDR3 is built from 13 residues.

This clonotype was observed at least ten times. The chain has TRBV28 and TRBJ1-2, with 8 bases lining up with TRBD1. J was trimmed by 6 bases and V by 5 bases; bases with no gene match: 11. The V gene's germline CDR1 is MDHEN and CDR2 SYDVKM. This CDR3 contains 15 residues. The CDR3 protein is CASSPGTGPRDGYTF. In DNA form, the CDR3 reads TGTGCCAGCAGTCCCGGGACAGGCCCTAGAGATGGCTACACCTTC.

Ten or more counts support this clonotype. This chain links TRBV30 with TRBJ2-3; 8 bases match TRBD2. CDR3 size: 15 residues. Germline CDR1 and CDR2: GTSNPN and SVGIG (reference sequence). Unmatched junction bases numbered 6, after V lost 3 bases and J lost 1 base. CDR3 sequence: CAWSQGTRGTDTQYF. Written as DNA, the CDR3 is TGTGCCTGGAGCCAAGGGACTAGAGGCACAGATACGCAGTATTTT.

In its sample, this clonotype was seen many times. CDR3 in amino acids: CASRSRDRAQVRGGYTF. CDR3 sequence (DNA): TGTGCCAGCAGGTCCCGGGACAGGGCACAAGTAAGGGGTGGCTACACCTTC. The chain is built from TRBV3-1 and TRBJ1-2, with TRBD1 matching 9 bases. The V gene end was trimmed by 6 bases and the J gene end by 7 bases; junction bases not matched to a gene: 18. Germline CDR1 LGHDT, CDR2 YNNKEL (reference sequence). CDR3 size: 17 residues.

This clonotype occurred many times. The chain combines TRBV10-3 with TRBJ2-5, with a tentative D call TRBD2 (5 bases). Trimming pared 6 bases from V and 0 bases from J, leaving 17 bases between. Germline V CDR1 and CDR2: ENHRY, SYGVKD. The CDR3 covers 16 residues. CDR3 region: CAIRSTASSDQETQYF. CDR3 in DNA: TGTGCCATCAGGTCTACGGCTAGCTCCGACCAAGAGACCCAGTACTTC.

This clonotype was found many times. This chain uses TRBV6-1 with TRBJ2-2; 8 bases line up with TRBD2. The V gene end was trimmed by 5 bases and the J gene end by 0 bases; junction bases not matched to a gene: 2. Germline V gene data show CDR1 as MNHNS and CDR2 as SASEGT. CDR3 length: 15 amino acids. CDR3 nucleotide sequence: TGTGCCAGCAGTTCGGGGGGGACGAACACCGGGGAGCTGTTTTTT. It specifies CASSSGGTNTGELFF.

Ten or more counts support this clonotype. The chain is built from TRBV7-9 and TRBJ2-7; TRBD2 matches at 13 bases. The CDR3 totals 17 residues. The V gene's germline CDR1 is SEHNR and CDR2 FQNEAQ (reference sequence). J was trimmed by 6 bases and V by 5 bases; bases with no gene match: 13. In nucleotides, the CDR3 is TGTGCCAGCAGCCCCGAACTAGCGGGAGGGCCACCGGGCGAGCAGTACTTC. Protein sequence: CASSPELAGGPPGEQYF.

This clonotype has more than one count but fewer than ten. The J gene is TRBJ2-3, the V gene TRBV19, with TRBD2 identical over 8 bases. This CDR3 region has 14 residues. Germline CDR1 and CDR2: LNHDA and SQIVND (reference sequence). Trimming at V came to 7 bases and at J to 3 bases, leaving 6 bases not matched to a gene. In DNA, the CDR3 is TGTGCCAGTAAAGCGGCTAGCGGGACAGATACGCAGTATTTT. This translates into CASKAASGTDTQYF.

In its sample, this clonotype was seen many times. This rearrangement joins TRBV28 to TRBJ2-5; 7 bases line up with TRBD2. The ends lost 5 bases at V and 2 bases at J; junction bases unmatched: 11. The length of the CDR3 is 16 residues. Per germline, CDR1 MDHEN and CDR2 SYDVKM. The CDR3 DNA follows: TGTGCCAGCAGTCCCCTGGGTAGCGGGCAACAAGAGACCCAGTACTTC. Protein: CASSPLGSGQQETQYF.

This clonotype was seen many times. The chain carries TRBV7-9 and TRBJ1-2, with 9 nucleotides matching TRBD1. The CDR3 is made up of 17 amino acids. Germline V CDR1 and CDR2: SEHNR, FQNEAQ (reference sequence). V dropped 5 bases and J dropped 10; count of bases not matched to a gene: 20. CDR3 protein: CASSPNAGTGFGGVYTF. The CDR3 DNA reads TGTGCCAGCAGCCCGAATGCCGGGACAGGGTTTGGTGGTGTCTACACCTTC.

This clonotype came up many times. The chain employs TRBV11-2 and TRBJ2-1; D may correspond to TRBD1 or TRBD2 (5 bases each). V lost 4 bases and J lost 3, with 13 bases in between. Per germline, CDR1 SGHAT and CDR2 FQNNGV. The CDR3 sequence is 15 residues long. The CDR3 is CASSSTTDYYNEQFF. For the CDR3, the DNA is TGTGCCAGCAGCTCAACGACAGACTACTACAATGAGCAGTTCTTC.

The chain uses TRBV20-1 and TRBJ1-3, with D perhaps TRBD1 (5 bases). CDR3 length equals 14 residues. Germline lookup yields CDR1 DFQATT and CDR2 SNEGSKA (reference sequence). The V and J ends lost 4 bases and 3 bases respectively, with 13 bases between them. CDR3 sequence reads: CSATPGGIGNTIYF. In nucleotides, the CDR3 is TGCAGTGCTACCCCGGGGGGTATTGGAAACACCATATATTTT.